These 21 T cell receptor beta chains came from one sample sequenced in a study of T cells in women clearing cervical HPV infection. Libraries were prepared by immunoSEQ multiplex PCR; TCRdb keeps only in-frame clonotypes and omits some of them. This table lists tens of thousands of clones. The sequenced material came from blood buffy coat. All receptors come from a woman aged 18-70 years with a cervical HPV16 infection that either progressed to CIN3+ or cleared (not recorded which).

For this clone: The read terminates 3 residues before the CDR3 end, so the remaining end is supplied by the germline J gene. The chain is built from TRBV20-1 and TRBJ2-1; TRBD2 aligns across 10 bases. Germline-derived CDR1 and CDR2 are DFQATT and SNEGSKA (reference sequence). The ends lost 6 bases at V and 7 bases at J; junction bases unmatched: 12. The CDR3 has 15 amino acids. The CDR3 bases that were read are TGCAGTGCCGCCGTCGCAGCGGGGGGGGGAAATGAG. It specifies CSAAVAAGGGNE. The CDR3, in full, reads CSAAVAAGGGNEQFF.

To note about this clone: From the germline J gene comes the end of the CDR3, since the read stops 3 residues before it. This rearrangement joins TRBV7-9 to TRBJ1-2; 8 nucleotides line up with TRBD1. Germline V gives CDR1 SEHNR, CDR2 FQNEAQ (reference sequence). The CDR3 has 14 amino acids. The CDR3 sequence is CASSPRDRMVRYTF. Partial CDR3 DNA: TGTGCCAGCAGCCCACGGGACAGGATGGTCCGC. Full variable domain (outside the CDR3, taken from reference TRBV7-9 and TRBJ1-2): DTGVSQNPRHKITKRGQNVTFRCDPISEHNRLYWYRQTLGQGPEFLTYFQNEAQLEKSRLLSDRFSAERPKGSFSTLEIQRTEQGDSAMYLCASSPRDRMVRYTFGSGTRLTVV.

As concerns this clone: Read data end 3 residues before the CDR3 end; the end is taken from the germline J gene. V usage is TRBV19 and J usage is TRBJ1-4; a weak D match, TRBD1 (5 bases). The CDR3 is 18 residues long. From germline, CDR1 is LNHDA and CDR2 SQIVND (reference sequence). The DNA read from the CDR3 is TGTGCCAGTAGTGAGGAGGCCGGGATAGTAGGTGGGGCCAACGTA. Encoded protein: CASSEEAGIVGGANV. In full, the CDR3 reads CASSEEAGIVGGANVLFF.

As regards this clone: The read finishes 3 residues shy of the CDR3 end, and the germline J gene is used to complete it. The chain uses TRBV7-2 and TRBJ1-2; the match to TRBD1 covers 9 bases. This CDR3 has 15 amino acids. CDR1 and CDR2 (germline): SGHTA, FQGNSA. The CDR3 loop is CASSARDRVADTYTF. The sequenced part of the CDR3 DNA is TGTGCCAGCAGCGCCAGGGACAGGGTCGCAGATACC.

About this clone: With the read ending 3 residues before the CDR3 end, the germline J gene is used to fill in that end. The V and J genes are TRBV2 and TRBJ1-2, with D possibly being TRBD1 (6 bases). The CDR3 runs 14 residues. CDR1 and CDR2 from the germline V gene are SNHLY and FYNNEI. Trimming removed 6 bases at V and 4 bases at J, with 15 bases between. CDR3 loop: CASRVDGRGYGYTF. CDR3 DNA, as far as it was read: TGTGCCAGCAGGGTTGATGGCAGGGGCTATGGC. Full variable domain (outside the CDR3, taken from reference TRBV2 and TRBJ1-2): EPEVTQTPSHQVTQMGQEVILRCVPISNHLYFYWYRQILGQKVEFLVSFYNNEISEKSEIFDDQFSVERPDGSNFTLKIRSTKLEDSAMYFCASRVDGRGYGYTFGSGTRLTVV.

This clone is classed as medium-sized by frequency. The read falls 3 residues short of the CDR3 end, and the missing part is taken from the germline J gene. The J gene is TRBJ1-5, the V gene TRBV2; a weak D match, TRBD1 (5 bases). The V gene lost 1 base and the J gene lost 7 bases, with 14 bases spanning the gap. The CDR3 has 15 residues. The germline gives CDR1 SNHLY, CDR2 FYNNEI. CDR3: CASSEEVGGEQPQHF. Incomplete CDR3 DNA: TGTGCCAGCAGTGAAGAGGTGGGGGGGGAGCAGCCC.

On this clone: The read falls 3 residues short of the CDR3 end, and the missing part is taken from the germline J gene. The chain has TRBV7-2 and TRBJ2-7, with D possibly being TRBD1 (6 bases). V was clipped by 5 bases and J by 6 bases, with 17 bases between them. In germline, CDR1 is SGHTA, CDR2 FQGNSA. CDR3 length: 14 residues. CDR3 residues: CASSPAQGPGEQYF. The part of the CDR3 DNA that was read is TGTGCCAGCAGCCCGGCACAGGGACCCGGCGAG.

As for this clone: The observed sequence ends 3 residues before the CDR3 terminus, with the missing tail filled in from the germline J gene. The chain employs TRBV7-6 and TRBJ2-4; tentatively, D is TRBD1 (5 bases). The germline V gene has CDR1 SGHVS and CDR2 FNYEAQ. CDR3 length: 14 residues. The sequenced part of the CDR3 DNA is TGTGCCAGCAGCTCCACGACAGCTAACTATGGT. Amino acid sequence: CASSSTTANYG. The full CDR3 protein reads CASSSTTANYGQYF.

To note about this clone: The CDR3 extends 3 residues past the end of the read, so its final part is completed from the germline J gene. The rearrangement joins TRBV12-3 or TRBV12-4 to TRBJ2-5, with unresolved D. The length of the CDR3 is 15 residues. The V end lost 6 bases, the J end lost 6 bases, and 20 bases lay between the germline ends. CDR3 sequence reads: CASSRRTRFSKTQYF. The sequenced part of the CDR3 DNA is TGTGCCAGCAGCAGACGAACCAGGTTTTCAAAGACC.

A remark on this clone: Read sequence stops 3 residues before the CDR3 end, and the germline J gene provides the missing end. The genes are TRBV20-1 and TRBJ2-7, with 11 bases that match TRBD2. CDR1 and CDR2 (germline): DFQATT, SNEGSKA (reference sequence). The CDR3 contains 16 residues. The junction had 10 bases not matched to a gene; V was cut back by 0 bases and J by 6 bases. The CDR3 loop reads CSARDLSGRAGSEQYF. CDR3 bases read: TGCAGTGCTAGAGACCTTAGCGGGAGGGCCGGGAGCGAG.

Comments on this clone: The read comes to an end 3 residues before the CDR3 does, leaving the germline J gene to fill in the end. The chain has TRBV19 and TRBJ2-5; 12 bases agree with TRBD2. J gave up 3 bases and V 6 bases, and 5 bases lay outside the gene matches. Germline V CDR1 and CDR2: LNHDA, SQIVND (reference sequence). The CDR3 spans 15 residues. The covered CDR3 bases are TGTGCCAGTAGCGCTAGCGGGGGGGCCGAAGAGACC. Translation gives CASSASGGAEET. From start to end, the CDR3 is CASSASGGAEETQYF. Filled out from reference TRBV19 and TRBJ2-5, the complete variable domain reads DGGITQSPKYLFRKEGQNVTLSCEQNLNHDAMYWYRQDPGQGLRLIYYSQIVNDFQKGDIAEGYSVSREKKESFPLTVTSAQKNPTAFYLCASSASGGAEETQYFGPGTRLLVL.

The part of the CDR3 DNA that was read is TGTGCCAGCAGCGGGGACTGGGGTACCTATGGC. Translating it yields CASSGDWGTYG. The full CDR3 is CASSGDWGTYGYTF. The V gene is TRBV11-2, the J gene TRBJ1-2; TRBD1 is a possible D gene (5 bases). Read coverage stops 3 residues before the CDR3 terminus; the germline J gene supplies the remainder. The V end lost 5 bases, the J end lost 4 bases, and 14 bases lay between the germline ends. The germline V gene encodes CDR1 SGHAT and CDR2 FQNNGV. This CDR3 has 14 residues.

In regard to this clone: Sequencing ends 3 residues short of the CDR3 end; the germline J gene provides the rest. The chain joins TRBV19 to TRBJ2-7; weak D call: TRBD1 (6 bases). This CDR3 region has 14 residues. The V gene's germline CDR1 is LNHDA and CDR2 SQIVND (reference sequence). The V end lost 5 bases, the J end lost 1 base, and 12 bases lay between the germline ends. The covered CDR3 bases are TGTGCCAGTAGTCCCGGGACACCTTCCTACGAG. Protein product: CASSPGTPSYE. The CDR3 reads in full as CASSPGTPSYEQYF.

As to this clone: From the germline J gene comes the end of the CDR3, since the read stops 3 residues before it. This chain uses TRBV7-6 with TRBJ2-3; 10 bases agree with TRBD2. V was pared by 10 bases and J by 2 bases, with 3 bases of the junction left unmatched. The germline gives CDR1 SGHVS, CDR2 FNYEAQ. The CDR3 spans 13 residues. Here the CDR3 reads CATSGGNTDTQYF. The sequenced part of the CDR3 DNA is TGTGCCACTAGCGGGGGAAACACAGATACG.

Remarks on this clone: Coverage ceases 3 residues before the CDR3 finishes, and the germline J gene fills in the end. The chain has TRBV6-2 or TRBV6-3 and TRBJ1-5, with 9 bases matching TRBD1. CDR3 length: 14 residues. Germline V gene lookup returns CDR1 MNHEY and CDR2 SVGEGT. Trimming removed 8 bases from V and 6 bases from J; junction bases left unmatched: 8. CDR3 bases read: TGTGCCAGCGCGAACAGGGGGCCGAGTCAGCCC. Translated, it gives CASANRGPSQP. The full CDR3 sequence reads CASANRGPSQPQHF.

To note about this clone: The CDR3 is cut off 3 residues early in the read; its end comes from the germline J gene. J is TRBJ1-1 and V is TRBV10-3; D gene uncertain. In germline, CDR1 is ENHRY, CDR2 SYGVKD. The CDR3 runs to 11 residues. The ends were cut back, 10 bases at V and 2 bases at J, with 8 bases in the middle. The CDR3 spells CATRLNTEAFF. The sequenced part of the CDR3 DNA is TGTGCCACTAGACTAAACACTGAA.

With regard to this clone: A read error may account for a junction end that differs from germline. The read terminates 3 residues ahead of where the CDR3 ends, so the germline J gene completes it. The chain recombines TRBV4-2 with TRBJ2-3; possibly TRBD1 for D (5 bases). Per germline, CDR1 LGHNA and CDR2 YNFKEQ. This CDR3 has 14 amino acids. CDR3 loop: CASSQTQGQDTQYF. Partial CDR3 DNA: TGCGCCAGCAGCCAAACTCAGGGTCAAGATACG.

Comments on this clone: At one of its ends the junction is not consistent with the germline gene, which may arise from a read error. The CDR3 extends 3 residues past the end of the read, so its final part is completed from the germline J gene. V gene TRBV4-2 combines with J gene TRBJ1-4, with D possibly matching TRBD1 (5 bases). Germline V gene data show CDR1 as LGHNA and CDR2 as YNFKEQ. This CDR3 has 15 residues. CDR3 residues: CASSATPGGREKLFF. The DNA read from the CDR3 is TGCGCCAGCAGCGCCACGCCCGGGGGACGAGAAAAA.

For this clone: The read comes to an end 3 residues before the CDR3 does, leaving the germline J gene to fill in the end. This chain connects TRBV19 to TRBJ2-7; 8 bases fit TRBD1. Looked up from germline, CDR1 is LNHDA and CDR2 is SQIVND (reference sequence). V was clipped by 3 bases and J by 2 bases; unmatched bases: 6. The CDR3 runs to 15 residues. Here the CDR3 reads CASSMGQAHAYEQYF. CDR3 bases read: TGTGCCAGTAGTATGGGACAGGCCCATGCCTACGAG. Variable domain in full (rest from reference TRBV19 and TRBJ2-7): DGGITQSPKYLFRKEGQNVTLSCEQNLNHDAMYWYRQDPGQGLRLIYYSQIVNDFQKGDIAEGYSVSREKKESFPLTVTSAQKNPTAFYLCASSMGQAHAYEQYFGPGTRLTVT.

Worth noting for this clone: Read coverage stops 3 residues before the CDR3 terminus; the germline J gene supplies the remainder. The rearrangement joins TRBV2 to TRBJ2-4, with D perhaps matching TRBD1 (6 bases). Germline CDR1 is SNHLY and CDR2 is FYNNEI. The CDR3 runs 15 residues. The part of the CDR3 DNA that was read is TGTGCCAGCAGTGTTCAGGGGCAGGAACCCCATGGT. Protein: CASSVQGQEPHG. The whole CDR3 protein reads CASSVQGQEPHGQYF.

A note on this clone: Read sequence stops 3 residues before the CDR3 end, and the germline J gene provides the missing end. The V gene is TRBV29-1, the J gene TRBJ2-3; D might be TRBD1 (6 bases). The CDR3 totals 14 residues. V lost 2 bases, J lost 2 bases, and 11 bases lay in between. Germline V gene data show CDR1 as SQVTM and CDR2 as ANQGSEA. Here the CDR3 reads CSVEWGPYTDTQYF. CDR3 DNA, as far as it was read: TGCAGCGTTGAATGGGGGCCTTACACAGATACG.